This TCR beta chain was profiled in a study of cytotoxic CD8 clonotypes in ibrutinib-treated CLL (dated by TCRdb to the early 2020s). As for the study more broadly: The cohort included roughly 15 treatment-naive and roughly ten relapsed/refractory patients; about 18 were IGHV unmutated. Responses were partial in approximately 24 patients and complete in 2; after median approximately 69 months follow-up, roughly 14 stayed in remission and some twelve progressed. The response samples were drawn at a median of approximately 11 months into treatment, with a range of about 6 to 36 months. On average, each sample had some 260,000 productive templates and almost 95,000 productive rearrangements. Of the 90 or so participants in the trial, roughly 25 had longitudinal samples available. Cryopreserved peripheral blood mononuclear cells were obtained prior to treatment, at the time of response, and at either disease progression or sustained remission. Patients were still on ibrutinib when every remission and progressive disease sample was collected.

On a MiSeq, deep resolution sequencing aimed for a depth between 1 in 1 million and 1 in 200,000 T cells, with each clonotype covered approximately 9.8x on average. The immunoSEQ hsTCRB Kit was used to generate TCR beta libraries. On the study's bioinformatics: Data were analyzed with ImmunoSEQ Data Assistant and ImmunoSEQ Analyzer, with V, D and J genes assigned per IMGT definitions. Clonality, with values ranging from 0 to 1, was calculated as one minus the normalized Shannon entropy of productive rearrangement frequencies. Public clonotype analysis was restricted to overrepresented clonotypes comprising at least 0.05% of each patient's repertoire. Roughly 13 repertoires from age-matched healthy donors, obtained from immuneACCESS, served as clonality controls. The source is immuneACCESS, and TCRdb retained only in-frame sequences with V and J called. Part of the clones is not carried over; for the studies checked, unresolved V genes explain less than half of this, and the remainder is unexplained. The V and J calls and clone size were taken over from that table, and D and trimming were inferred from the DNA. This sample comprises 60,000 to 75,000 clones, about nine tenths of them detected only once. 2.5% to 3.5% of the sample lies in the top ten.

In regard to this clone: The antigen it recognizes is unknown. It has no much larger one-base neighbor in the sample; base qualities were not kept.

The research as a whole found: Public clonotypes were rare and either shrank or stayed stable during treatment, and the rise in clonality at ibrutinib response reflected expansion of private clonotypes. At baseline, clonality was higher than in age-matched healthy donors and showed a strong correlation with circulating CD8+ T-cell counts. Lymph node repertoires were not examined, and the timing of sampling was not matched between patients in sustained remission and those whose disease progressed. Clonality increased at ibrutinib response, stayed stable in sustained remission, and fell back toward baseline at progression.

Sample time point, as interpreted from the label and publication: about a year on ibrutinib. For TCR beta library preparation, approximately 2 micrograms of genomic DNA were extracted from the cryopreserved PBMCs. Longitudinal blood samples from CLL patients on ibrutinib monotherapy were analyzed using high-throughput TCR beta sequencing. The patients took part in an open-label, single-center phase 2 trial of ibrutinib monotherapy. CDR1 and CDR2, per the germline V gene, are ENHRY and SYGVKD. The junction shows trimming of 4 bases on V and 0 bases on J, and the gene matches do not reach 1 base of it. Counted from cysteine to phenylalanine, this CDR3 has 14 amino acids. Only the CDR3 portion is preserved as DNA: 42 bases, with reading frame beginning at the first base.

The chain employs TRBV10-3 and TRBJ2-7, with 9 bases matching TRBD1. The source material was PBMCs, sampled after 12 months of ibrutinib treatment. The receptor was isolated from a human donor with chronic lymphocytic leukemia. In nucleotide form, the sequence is TGTGCCATCAGTGGGGACAGGGCCTCCTACGAGCAGTACTTC. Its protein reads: CAISGDRASYEQYF.